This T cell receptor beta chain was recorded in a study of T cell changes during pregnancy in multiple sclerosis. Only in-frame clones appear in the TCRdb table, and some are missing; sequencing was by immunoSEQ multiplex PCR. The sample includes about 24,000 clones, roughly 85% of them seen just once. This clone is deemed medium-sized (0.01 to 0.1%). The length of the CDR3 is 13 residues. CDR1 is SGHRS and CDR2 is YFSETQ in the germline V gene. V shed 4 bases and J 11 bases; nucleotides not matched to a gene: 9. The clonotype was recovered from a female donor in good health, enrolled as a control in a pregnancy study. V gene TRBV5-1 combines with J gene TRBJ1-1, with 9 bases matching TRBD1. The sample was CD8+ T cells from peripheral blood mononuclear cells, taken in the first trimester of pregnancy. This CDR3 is CASSTRDRASAFF. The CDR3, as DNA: TGCGCCAGCAGCACCCGGGACAGGGCTTCGGCTTTCTTT.